Shown below are 12 T cell receptor beta chains from a single sample sequenced in a study of cytomegalovirus exposure and HLA in healthy donors (dated by TCRdb to 2016 to 2017). The library came from the immunoSEQ multiplex PCR assay. For the multiplex PCR, a mixture combining 60 forward primers for TCR Vbeta segments and 13 reverse primers for TCR Jbeta segments was used. TCRdb carries this immuneACCESS record with in-frame sequences only. Its versions omit some clonotypes, under half of them owing to an unresolved V gene in the studies checked, with the rest unexplained. The sample yields about 220,000 clones; roughly 70% were counted once. The ten most abundant clones make up 1.5% to 2% of the sample. Sequences were obtained from PBMCs. These receptors originate from a woman younger than 45 in good health and CMV-seronegative.

The rearrangement joins TRBV1 to TRBJ2-1; the table's D call of TRBD2 was not tested on the DNA. TRBV1 is assigned pseudogene status. The CDR3 totals 18 residues. CDR3 DNA: TGCACCAGCAGCCCACCTGGGGGGACTAGCGGGAGTTACAATGAGCAGTTCTTC. Translated, it gives CTSSPPGGTSGSYNEQFF.

The gene calls are TRBV6-6 and TRBJ1-3, with D unresolved. The CDR3 has 13 amino acids. Trimming stripped 5 bases from V and 4 bases from J, with 9 bases between. Germline CDR1 is MNHNY and CDR2 is SVGAGI (reference sequence). The CDR3 sequence: CASSPAGGNTIYF. Written as DNA, the CDR3 is TGTGCCAGCAGTCCCGCGGGGGGAAACACCATATATTTT.

The chain's CDR3 is CASSQDGSRAAEQFF. CDR3 sequence (DNA): TGTGCCAGCAGCCAAGATGGTTCAAGAGCGGCTGAGCAGTTCTTC. The chain joins TRBV14 to TRBJ2-1; perhaps TRBD2 as D (5 bases). The V end was cut by 0 bases, the J end by 9 bases, with 15 bases between. Germline V gives CDR1 SGHDN, CDR2 FVKESK. The CDR3 consists of 15 residues.

This clone turned up a few times. The CDR3 DNA reads TGTGCCAGCCGACTAGCGGGCCCCTACAATGAGCAGTTCTTC. As protein: CASRLAGPYNEQFF. This chain joins TRBV7-9 and TRBJ2-1; 10 nucleotides match TRBD2. With V trimmed by 8 bases and J by 2 bases, 3 bases remained unmatched. Germline loops: CDR1 SEHNR, CDR2 FQNEAQ (reference sequence). The CDR3 extends over 14 amino acids.

The chain couples TRBV27 to TRBJ2-3, with 8 nucleotides matching TRBD2. CDR3 length: 15 amino acids. Germline V gene lookup returns CDR1 MNHEY and CDR2 SMNVEV (reference sequence). V lost 8 bases to trimming and J lost 4 bases; unmatched junction nucleotides: 11. The chain's CDR3 is CASAEAGAGADTQYF. CDR3 nucleotides: TGTGCCAGCGCCGAAGCGGGAGCGGGGGCAGATACGCAGTATTTT.

The J gene is TRBJ2-7, the V gene TRBV27; D uncertain. V lost 5 bases to trimming and J lost 0 bases, with 11 bases between them. The CDR3 covers 14 residues. CDR1 is MNHEY and CDR2 is SMNVEV in the germline V gene (reference sequence). In DNA, the CDR3 is TGTGCCAGCAGTCCTCGGAGCAACTCCTACGAGCAGTACTTC. Protein product: CASSPRSNSYEQYF.

This clone was seen a handful of times. The V call is TRBV2, the J call TRBJ1-1, with D hard to call. This CDR3 has 13 amino acids. Germline V gives CDR1 SNHLY, CDR2 FYNNEI. V lost 8 bases, J lost 0 bases, and 10 bases lay in between. CDR3 DNA sequence: TGTGCCAGCGATGGAGGGATGAACACTGAAGCTTTCTTT. Translating it yields CASDGGMNTEAFF.

The chain employs TRBV7-8 and TRBJ1-4; perhaps TRBD1 as D (6 bases). This CDR3 has 15 residues. V was trimmed by 1 base and J by 8 bases, leaving 14 bases between them. CDR1 is SGHVS and CDR2 is FQNEAQ in the germline V gene. As DNA, the CDR3 is TGTGCCAGCAGCTTAGAGCGGGGGGCGGTCGAAAAACTGTTTTTT. Residues: CASSLERGAVEKLFF.

The chain is built from TRBV11-1 and TRBJ1-2; a weak D match, TRBD1 (6 bases). The CDR3 has 12 residues. Trimming removed 4 bases at V and 7 bases at J, with 10 bases between. The germline V gene has CDR1 SGHAT and CDR2 FQDESV (reference sequence). The chain's CDR3 is CASSSNRAGYTF. DNA for the CDR3: TGTGCCAGCAGCTCCAACAGGGCTGGCTACACCTTC.

The chain uses TRBV5-5 and TRBJ1-3, with D tentatively TRBD1 (6 bases). CDR3 length equals 17 residues. The V gene lost 2 bases and the J gene lost 4 bases, with 19 bases spanning the gap. Per the germline V gene, CDR1 is SGHKS and CDR2 is YYEKEE (reference sequence). The chain's CDR3 is CASSLLTTGPIGNTIYF. For the CDR3, the DNA is TGTGCCAGCAGCTTACTCACGACAGGTCCAATAGGAAACACCATATATTTT.

The chain has TRBV14 and TRBJ1-5; 9 nucleotides line up with TRBD1. V trimming: 4 bases; J trimming: 4 bases; junction bases outside the gene matches: 5. There are 15 residues in the CDR3. From germline, CDR1 is SGHDN and CDR2 FVKESK. The CDR3 DNA sequence: TGTGCCAGCAGCCCTCCAGGGACAGGGAATCAGCCCCAGCATTTT. It codes for CASSPPGTGNQPQHF.

The chain uses TRBV29-1 and TRBJ2-7, with 7 bases that match TRBD1. CDR1 SQVTM and CDR2 ANQGSEA come from the germline V gene. CDR3 size: 15 residues. The trim removed 4 bases at V and 0 bases at J, leaving 9 bases unmatched. Here the CDR3 reads CSVGNRGVVSYEQYF. The CDR3 region has the DNA TGCAGCGTTGGGAACAGGGGAGTAGTCTCCTACGAGCAGTACTTC.